This TCR beta chain was sequenced in a study of T cells in Graves' hyperthyroidism and ophthalmopathy. More than 9.5 ml fresh peripheral blood yielded the PBMCs. TCR beta CDR3 regions were amplified from RNA. The TCR CDR3 first-round RT-PCR relied on the HTBI primer set. TCRdb independently ran MiXCR on the multiplex PCR reads; one entry per CDR3 protein. The table includes roughly 740,000 distinct CDR3 sequences, roughly 17% detected once. The CDR3 sequence is 13 residues long. From germline, CDR1 is SQVTM and CDR2 ANQGSEA. Trimming at V came to 7 bases and at J to 4 bases, leaving 8 bases not matched to a gene. This clonotype showed up many times.

The sample consisted of blood. The V and J genes are TRBV29-1 and TRBJ1-1; 8 nucleotides agree with TRBD1. The TCR sequence derives from a man aged 18 to 30 with Graves' hyperthyroidism. CDR3 sequence (DNA): TGCAGCGGAAACAGGGGGGGAGGCACTGAAGCTTTCTTT. The encoded protein is CSGNRGGGTEAFF.